The following is a T cell receptor (beta chain) sequence with its context. Germline loops: CDR1 SGHNT, CDR2 YYREEE (reference sequence). This CDR3 comprises 16 residues. J lost 4 bases, V lost 4 bases, and 11 bases had no gene match. These data are taken from a study of T cell changes during pregnancy in multiple sclerosis. This table comes from immunoSEQ multiplex PCR, and its TCRdb copy is limited to in-frame clones, with some not included. The table lists some 50,000 clones, 80% to 95% of them singletons. The TCR originated in a female donor with multiple sclerosis, enrolled in a pregnancy study. The sequenced sample was peripheral blood, obtained after pregnancy. The rearrangement joins TRBV5-4 to TRBJ2-7; 10 bases align to TRBD1. CDR3 region: CASSPRGQGIRYEQYF. The CDR3 DNA reads as TGTGCCAGCAGCCCCCGGGGACAGGGGATAAGGTACGAGCAGTACTTC.